This T cell receptor (beta chain) was observed in a study of cytomegalovirus exposure and HLA in healthy donors. Details on this clone: Its antigen is as yet unknown.

Overall study findings and caveats: In a later analysis, across HLA loci, associated TCR counts were highest for DRB1, lowest for HLA-C. The authors listed 164 TCR beta chains as cytomegalovirus-associated.

Both 60 Vbeta primers and 13 Jbeta primers went into the PCR. Per the original methods: Later, tens of millions of unique TCR beta chains were counted in an analysis, and roughly 10 million of them were shared. TCRdb keeps only in-frame clones here, not all; method: immunoSEQ multiplex PCR. V and J calls plus clone size are reproduced from that table; the DNA served to infer D and trimming. The repertoire holds about 97,000 clones, with about four fifths as singletons. Sequencing used PBMCs. This clonotype was sampled from a man aged 35-49 years in good health and CMV-seropositive.

This CDR3 is CASSSNHPLAPHPYEQYF. CDR3 nucleotide sequence: TGTGCCAGCAGCTCTAACCACCCCCTTGCCCCCCATCCTTACGAGCAGTACTTC. V is TRBV11-2 and J is TRBJ2-7; D is undetermined. CDR3 length: 18 amino acids. Germline-derived CDR1 and CDR2 are SGHAT and FQNNGV. V was pared by 4 bases and J by 4 bases, with 26 bases between.